A selection of T cell receptor beta chains follows, all from one sample in a study of T cells in localized non-small cell lung cancer. The protocol was immunoSEQ multiplex PCR, while the TCRdb copy is restricted to in-frame clones and leaves out a portion. Of some 80,000 clones in the sample, 80% to 90% were seen once. The sequences come from peripheral blood, collected before any cancer treatment. Receptor source: a man between 40 and 75 years old with stage I lung adenocarcinoma. CDR3s leave out the opening cysteine and the closing phenylalanine or tryptophan.

v_call	cdr3_length	j_call	cdr3_aa
TRBV19	13	TRBJ1-5	ASSILLIRDQPQH
TRBV6-5	12	TRBJ1-2	ASSYDRQNYGYT
TRBV4-2	14	TRBJ2-1	ASSQHLGLIYNEQF
TRBV2	11	TRBJ1-6	ASTGGWNSPLH
TRBV18	12	TRBJ1-6	ASSPSNNNSPLH
TRBV5-1	17	TRBJ2-1	ASSLNSGSSPAAYNEQF
TRBV6-1	13	TRBJ2-2	ASMGIQLNTGELF
TRBV4-3	12	TRBJ2-7	ASRIDRTLGEQY
TRBV10-1	11	TRBJ2-1	ASSESARNEQF
TRBV1	14	TRBJ1-1	TSSQDAGGRLGEAF
TRBV5-6	13	TRBJ2-3	ASSFPQRGGNTQY
TRBV18	14	TRBJ1-1	ASSPWTTGGGTEAF
TRBV9	15	TRBJ1-4	ASSVGPQGSTNEKLF
TRBV2	17	TRBJ2-6	ASSERGGQRLSGANVLT
TRBV19	14	TRBJ1-5	ASSIWTGISNQPQH
TRBV18	14	TRBJ2-1	ASSPSTGSLGNEQF
TRBV19	12	TRBJ1-4	ASNRRRGNEKLF
TRBV9	11	TRBJ2-1	ASSVAENNEQF
TRBV6-5	13	TRBJ2-3	ASSYRGSSTDTQY
TRBV6-5	13	TRBJ1-1	ASSSRTGRIGEAF
TRBV15	11	TRBJ1-1	ATSRDMGVREF
TRBV9	12	TRBJ1-1	ASSPAVRDTEAF
TRBV11-2	14	TRBJ2-3	ASSLGGGGRTDTQY
TRBV9	13	TRBJ2-7	ASSVEGQGFYEQY
TRBV18	13	TRBJ1-4	ASSPQGAPNEKLF
TRBV7-9	13	TRBJ2-7	ASSLDRWDVYEQY